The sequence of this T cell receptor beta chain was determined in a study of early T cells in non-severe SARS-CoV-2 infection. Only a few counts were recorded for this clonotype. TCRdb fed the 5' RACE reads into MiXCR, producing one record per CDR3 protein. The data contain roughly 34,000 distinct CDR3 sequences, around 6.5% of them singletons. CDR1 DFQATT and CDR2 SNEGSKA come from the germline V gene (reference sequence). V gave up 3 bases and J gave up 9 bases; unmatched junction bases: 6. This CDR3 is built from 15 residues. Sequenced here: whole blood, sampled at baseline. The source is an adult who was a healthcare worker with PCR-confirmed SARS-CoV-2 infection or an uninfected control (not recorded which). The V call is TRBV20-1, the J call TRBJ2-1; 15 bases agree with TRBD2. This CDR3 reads CSASRTSGRAGEQFF. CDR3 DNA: TGCAGTGCTAGCCGGACTAGCGGGAGGGCCGGTGAGCAGTTCTTC.